The 26 T cell receptor beta chains reported below all come from one sample, sequenced in a study of Tregs in tolerant kidney transplant recipients. The table came from immunoSEQ multiplex PCR; TCRdb's copy has only in-frame clones and leaves some out. The table records some 250,000 clones, about 80% of them present only once. Source material: CD4+ T cells from blood. The receptors were gathered from a human donor in good health.

This sequence joins TRBV7-8 and TRBJ2-7, with 12 bases fitting TRBD2. V trimming: 3 bases; J trimming: 2 bases; junction bases outside the gene matches: 5. The V gene's germline CDR1 is SGHVS and CDR2 FQNEAQ. CDR3 length: 16 residues. The CDR3 protein is CASSFHRTSGAYEQYF. Here the CDR3 DNA reads TGTGCCAGCAGCTTCCATCGGACTAGCGGGGCCTACGAGCAGTACTTC.

The chain is built from TRBV2 and TRBJ1-1, with D unresolved. Trimming removed 6 bases at V and 4 bases at J, with 12 bases between. The CDR3 is made up of 13 amino acids. CDR1 is SNHLY and CDR2 is FYNNEI in the germline V gene. The CDR3 coding sequence is TGTGCCAGCAGCTTTCTGGAGGCCACTGAAGCTTTCTTT. This gives the protein CASSFLEATEAFF.

This chain joins TRBV15 and TRBJ2-1; the D call may be TRBD1 or TRBD2 (6 bases each). Germline loops: CDR1 LNHNV, CDR2 YYDKDF (reference sequence). Between the trimmed V and J ends, which lost 1 base and 4 bases, there was a span of 11 bases. This CDR3 is built from 15 residues. CDR3 region: CATSRGGANYNEQFF. CDR3 sequence (DNA): TGTGCCACCAGCAGAGGGGGGGCAAATTACAATGAGCAGTTCTTC.

The V call is TRBV19, the J call TRBJ1-3; D not resolved. CDR1 and CDR2 (germline): LNHDA, SQIVND (reference sequence). V was trimmed by 4 bases and J by 0 bases, leaving 10 bases between them. The CDR3 length is 15 residues. Written as DNA, the CDR3 is TGTGCCAGTAGTACGTCGCGCCCCTCTGGAAACACCATATATTTT. This encodes CASSTSRPSGNTIYF.

This clone was counted a few times. V is TRBV11-3 and J is TRBJ2-5, with D tentatively TRBD2 (7 bases). Germline V gene data show CDR1 as SGHNT and CDR2 as YENEEA. This CDR3 is 16 amino acids long. The ends were cut back, 5 bases at V and 5 bases at J, with 21 bases in the middle. This CDR3 is CASSVGGGSWEETQYF. CDR3 DNA: TGTGCCAGCAGCGTCGGGGGCGGGAGTTGGGAGGAGACCCAGTACTTC.

This chain connects TRBV6-4 to TRBJ2-7, with D possibly matching TRBD2 (6 bases). Per the germline V gene, CDR1 is MRHNA and CDR2 is SNTAGT. Trimming removed 4 bases from V and 2 bases from J, with 9 bases in between. The CDR3 runs to 13 residues. CDR3: CASSGGLAYEQYF. Here the CDR3 DNA reads TGTGCCAGCAGTGGGGGACTCGCCTACGAGCAGTACTTC.

This chain connects TRBV11-1 to TRBJ2-7, with D possibly being TRBD1 (7 bases). Trimming removed 2 bases at V and 3 bases at J, with 14 bases between. The CDR3 loop spans 15 amino acids. Germline CDR1 is SGHAT and CDR2 is FQDESV (reference sequence). The CDR3 spells CASSLRETGNYEQYF. The DNA for the CDR3 is TGTGCCAGCAGCTTACGGGAGACAGGGAACTACGAGCAGTACTTC.

The J gene is TRBJ2-4, the V gene TRBV9; D might be TRBD1 (5 bases). CDR1 is SGDLS and CDR2 is YYNGEE in the germline V gene. V lost 0 bases and J 0 bases, leaving 10 bases between the germline ends. This CDR3 spans 16 amino acids. The CDR3 nucleotides are TGTGCCAGCAGCGTAGGGCAGGGTCAAGCCAAAAACATTCAGTACTTC. Translating it yields CASSVGQGQAKNIQYF.

The chain links TRBV6-6 to TRBJ2-5; perhaps TRBD1 as D (5 bases). The J call may be faulty, since TRBJ2-7 better matches the DNA end. CDR3 length: 15 residues. CDR1 is MNHNY, CDR2 SVGAGI, per germline (reference sequence). CDR3 in DNA: TGTGCCAGCAGTTACTCGCGGCAGGGCATCAACGAGCAGTACTTC. Protein product: CASSYSRQGINEQYF.

The chain is built from TRBV5-1 and TRBJ2-6; the D is unclear. CDR1 SGHRS and CDR2 YFSETQ come from the germline V gene. The CDR3 is 15 amino acids. Trimming took 5 bases from V and 2 from J, leaving 11 bases between them. The CDR3 reads CASSSPLTGANVLTF. The CDR3 DNA follows: TGCGCCAGCAGTTCACCCCTAACTGGGGCCAACGTCCTGACTTTC.

V is TRBV18 and J is TRBJ2-7; D may be TRBD2 (6 bases). The CDR3 consists of 13 residues. Per germline, CDR1 KGHSH and CDR2 LQKENI. Deletions cut 3 bases from V and 7 bases from J, with 13 bases between. CDR3 loop: CASSPGTAGEQYF. The CDR3 DNA reads TGTGCCAGCTCACCTGGGACTGCGGGGGAGCAGTACTTC.

The gene calls are TRBV7-8 and TRBJ1-2; D call uncertain. The germline gives CDR1 SGHVS, CDR2 FQNEAQ. The CDR3 totals 15 residues. The ends were cut back, 0 bases at V and 3 bases at J, with 11 bases in the middle. The CDR3 bases are TGTGCCAGCAGCTTAGCGGCGGATGGCGACTATGGCTACACCTTC. Translated, it gives CASSLAADGDYGYTF.

The chain links TRBV25-1 to TRBJ2-5; D is tentatively TRBD1 or TRBD2 (6 bases each). The last part of the DNA fits TRBJ2-7 better; the J call may be wrong. CDR1 is MGHDK, CDR2 SYGVNS, per germline. This CDR3 has 14 amino acids. The CDR3 DNA follows: TGTGCCAGCACCCGAGGGGGGTCCACCTACGAGCAGTACTTC. Amino acids: CASTRGGSTYEQYF.

The genes are TRBV7-9 and TRBJ1-1; D might be TRBD1 (5 bases). Germline V gene data show CDR1 as SEHNR and CDR2 as FQNEAQ (reference sequence). The CDR3 runs 15 residues. Trimming took off 3 bases at V and 0 bases at J, with 11 bases between the two ends. The CDR3: CASSLYGGLNTEAFF. DNA of the CDR3: TGTGCCAGCAGCTTGTATGGGGGATTGAACACTGAAGCTTTCTTT.

The chain couples TRBV7-9 to TRBJ1-4; weak D call: TRBD1 (5 bases). V lost 1 base, J lost 10 bases, and 10 bases lay in between. CDR3 size: 13 residues. Germline lookup yields CDR1 SEHNR and CDR2 FQNEAQ (reference sequence). CDR3 coding DNA: TGTGCCAGCAGCTTAGTCCAGGGTGGAAAACTGTTTTTT. Translating it yields CASSLVQGGKLFF.

This chain connects TRBV7-6 to TRBJ2-1; D ambiguous. Germline assignment: CDR1 SGHVS and CDR2 FNYEAQ. V dropped 0 bases and J dropped 8 bases, with 14 bases sitting between them. The CDR3 has 15 amino acids. DNA of the CDR3: TGTGCCAGCAGCTTAGCCCACGGCCGATCCTATGAGCAGTTCTTC. The encoded protein is CASSLAHGRSYEQFF. The full variable domain, completed using reference TRBV7-6 and TRBJ2-1, is GAGVSQSPRYKVTKRGQDVALRCDPISGHVSLYWYRQALGQGPEFLTYFNYEAQQDKSGLPNDRFSAERPEGSISTLTIQRTEQRDSAMYRCASSLAHGRSYEQFFGPGTRLTVL.

The V and J genes are TRBV10-2 and TRBJ2-1; 7 positions agree with TRBD2. With V trimmed by 6 bases and J by 4 bases, 9 bases remained unmatched. The germline CDR1 and CDR2 sequences are WSHSY and SAAADI. This CDR3 contains 15 residues. The CDR3 coding sequence is TGCGCCAGCAGGCAGTCTAGCGGCGCGTACAATGAGCAGTTCTTC. Translation: CASRQSSGAYNEQFF.

The chain employs TRBV4-1 and TRBJ2-2; 7 positions match TRBD1. Germline V lookup: CDR1 MGHRA, CDR2 YSYEKL. The CDR3 covers 15 residues. V lost 5 bases and J lost 6; bases outside the gene matches: 9. The chain's CDR3 is CASSEGQSSAGELFF. The CDR3 DNA follows: TGCGCCAGCAGCGAGGGACAGTCATCCGCCGGGGAGCTGTTTTTT.

The chain links TRBV19 to TRBJ2-3; no reliable D call. V was trimmed by 9 bases and J by 6 bases, leaving 10 bases between them. Germline V gene sequence: CDR1 LNHDA, CDR2 SQIVND (reference sequence). CDR3 length: 11 amino acids. Here the CDR3 reads CASSQRDTQYF. Written as DNA, the CDR3 is TGTGCCAGCTCTCAAAGGGATACGCAGTATTTT. The variable domain in full, with the rest retrieved from reference TRBV19 and TRBJ2-3, is DGGITQSPKYLFRKEGQNVTLSCEQNLNHDAMYWYRQDPGQGLRLIYYSQIVNDFQKGDIAEGYSVSREKKESFPLTVTSAQKNPTAFYLCASSQRDTQYFGPGTRLTVL.

DNA for the CDR3: TGCAGCGTGGACCTTTTGGGGGTTGGGGCCAACGTCCTGACTTTC. It is translated as CSVDLLGVGANVLTF. V and J are TRBV29-1 and TRBJ2-6; either TRBD1 or TRBD2 may fit D (5 bases each). V lost 6 bases, J lost 3 bases, and 15 bases lay in between. The CDR3 sequence is 15 residues long. Germline V lookup: CDR1 SQVTM, CDR2 ANQGSEA.

The chain joins TRBV6-6 to TRBJ1-2, with D possibly matching TRBD1 (6 bases). In germline, CDR1 is MNHNY, CDR2 SVGAGI (reference sequence). The V end lost 4 bases, the J end lost 8 bases, and 20 bases lay between the germline ends. The CDR3 extends over 15 amino acids. The CDR3: CASSSSQGGLWGYTF. The DNA of the CDR3 is TGTGCCAGCAGTTCCTCACAGGGTGGGCTTTGGGGCTACACCTTC.

V usage is TRBV6-1 and J usage is TRBJ2-7; D remains ambiguous. Germline CDR1 reads MNHNS; CDR2 reads SASEGT. V was shortened by 3 bases and J by 0 bases, with 9 bases between the two germline ends. This CDR3 comprises 14 residues. The CDR3 DNA reads as TGTGCCAGCAGTGAGAGCGCGAGCTCCTACGAGCAGTACTTC. It specifies CASSESASSYEQYF.

CDR3 DNA sequence: TGCGCCAGCAGCCGAAGTAGGGCCGCTGAGGGCCTGGGAAACACCATATATTTT. Its protein is CASSRSRAAEGLGNTIYF. The chain links TRBV4-1 to TRBJ1-3; D remains ambiguous. The CDR3 consists of 18 residues. The germline V and J ends were trimmed by 4 bases and 4 bases, with 23 bases remaining between them. CDR1 is MGHRA and CDR2 is YSYEKL in the germline V gene.

CDR3 in DNA: TGTGCCAGCTCGATCGGTGGCTCGAGTAACTATGGCTACACCTTC. Its protein product is CASSIGGSSNYGYTF. The J gene is TRBJ1-2, the V gene TRBV9, with D unclear. CDR3 length: 15 amino acids. The germline V gene encodes CDR1 SGDLS and CDR2 YYNGEE. V dropped 7 bases and J dropped 1 base, with 17 bases sitting between them. Variable domain in full (rest from reference TRBV9 and TRBJ1-2): DSGVTQTPKHLITATGQRVTLRCSPRSGDLSVYWYQQSLDQGLQFLIQYYNGEERAKGNILERFSAQQFPDLHSELNLSSLELGDSALYFCASSIGGSSNYGYTFGSGTRLTVV.

The chain carries TRBV15 and TRBJ2-5, with TRBD1 identical over 7 bases. J was trimmed by 5 bases and V by 3 bases; bases with no gene match: 6. CDR3 length equals 14 residues. Germline-derived CDR1 and CDR2 are LNHNV and YYDKDF (reference sequence). CDR3 DNA: TGTGCCACCAGCAGGGGACAGAAAGGGGAGACCCAGTACTTC. This sequence encodes CATSRGQKGETQYF. The full variable domain, completed using reference TRBV15 and TRBJ2-5, is DAMVIQNPRYQVTQFGKPVTLSCSQTLNHNVMYWYQQKSSQAPKLLFHYYDKDFNNEADTPDNFQSRRPNTSFCFLDIRSPGLGDTAMYLCATSRGQKGETQYFGPGTRLLVL.

Notes on this clone: At one of its ends the junction is not consistent with the germline gene, which may arise from a read error. This chain links TRBV4-1 with TRBJ2-7; perhaps D is TRBD1 or TRBD2 (5 bases each). Germline CDR1 reads MGHRA; CDR2 reads YSYEKL. This CDR3 spans 15 amino acids. CDR3 loop: CASSQVYGTGANQNF. For the CDR3, the DNA is TGCGCCAGCAGCCAAGTCTACGGTACCGGGGCGAATCAGAACTTC.